This is a list of T cell receptor beta chains from one sample in a study of blood T cells in healthy people across ages. TCRdb redid the calling of the 5' RACE reads with MiXCR, one entry per CDR3 protein. This table holds under 2 million distinct CDR3 sequences, 30% to 40% found once. The source material was blood. Source of these receptors: a woman in her twenties or thirties in good health. Both conserved end residues are part of each CDR3. A D gene is named only where the DNA matches it firmly. Clone size is stated in some rows and not others, as once, few, many or a class when expanded.

CDR3aa | CDR3nt | v_gene | d_gene | abundance | len | j_gene
CASSSESWAGANVLTF | TGTGCCAGCAGCTCCGAGTCTTGGGCTGGGGCCAACGTCCTGACTTTC | TRBV7-9 | . | . | 16 | TRBJ2-6
CASSSGTSGRYEQYF | TGTGCCAGCAGTTCCGGGACTAGCGGGAGGTACGAGCAGTACTTC | TRBV27 | TRBD2 | many | 15 | TRBJ2-7
CATQWVAKSGLSYEQYF | TGTGCCACACAATGGGTGGCGAAATCTGGGCTCTCCTACGAGCAGTACTTC | TRBV2 | . | . | 17 | TRBJ2-7
CSARGDPLDRIADTQYF | TGCAGTGCTAGAGGGGACCCTTTGGACAGAATCGCAGATACGCAGTATTTT | TRBV20-1 | . | . | 17 | TRBJ2-3
CASTLSPGQAQRGEKLFF | TGTGCCAGCACACTGAGCCCGGGACAGGCCCAAAGGGGTGAAAAACTGTTTTTT | TRBV7-8 | TRBD1 | . | 18 | TRBJ1-4
CASSPGQGRLGGYTF | TGCGCCAGCAGCCCCGGACAGGGACGGTTGGGTGGCTACACCTTC | TRBV5-1 | TRBD1 | . | 15 | TRBJ1-2
CASQETSGFTYEQYF | TGCGCCAGCCAAGAGACTAGCGGATTCACCTACGAGCAGTACTTC | TRBV10-2 | TRBD2 | few | 15 | TRBJ2-7
CASRGTGDNQPQHF | TGTGCCAGCAGAGGGACAGGAGACAATCAGCCCCAGCATTTT | TRBV3-1 | TRBD1 | . | 14 | TRBJ1-5
CAISESSALGNSPLHF | TGTGCCATCAGTGAGTCATCAGCTCTAGGGAATTCACCCCTCCACTTT | TRBV10-3 | . | . | 16 | TRBJ1-6
CASTPRLVNEQFF | TGTGCCAGCACTCCCCGACTAGTCAATGAGCAGTTCTTC | TRBV6-1 | . | . | 13 | TRBJ2-1
CATSRDPGPLYTQYF | TGTGCCACCAGCAGAGACCCTGGACCGCTTTATACGCAGTATTTT | TRBV15 | . | . | 15 | TRBJ2-3
CASSQGLGTGGTEQYF | TGCGCCAGCAGCCAAGGACTTGGGACAGGGGGAACGGAGCAGTACTTC | TRBV4-1 | TRBD1 | . | 16 | TRBJ2-7
CAISSGTSGNNEQFF | TGTGCCATCAGTTCCGGGACTAGCGGAAACAATGAGCAGTTCTTC | TRBV10-3 | TRBD2 | . | 15 | TRBJ2-1
CASITSGGSTDTQYF | TGTGCCAGCATCACAAGCGGGGGCAGCACAGATACGCAGTATTTT | TRBV13 | TRBD2 | . | 15 | TRBJ2-3
CASSTAGGGGLAEQYF | TGTGCCAGCAGCACCGCAGGGGGCGGGGGTTTGGCCGAGCAGTACTTC | TRBV7-8 | . | few | 16 | TRBJ2-7
CASSRQGLAGIYSYNEQFF | TGTGCCAGCAGCCGCCAGGGACTAGCGGGCATTTACTCCTACAATGAGCAGTTCTTC | TRBV9 | TRBD2 | . | 19 | TRBJ2-1
CASSTRGYGYTF | TGTGCCAGCAGTACGAGGGGTTATGGCTACACCTTC | TRBV6-6 | . | few | 12 | TRBJ1-2
CASSVAPQGDTQYF | TGTGCCAGCAGCGTAGCGCCCCAGGGGGATACGCAGTATTTT | TRBV9 | . | . | 14 | TRBJ2-3
CASSELGRDAEAFF | TGTGCCAGCAGTGAATTGGGGAGAGACGCTGAAGCTTTCTTT | TRBV25-1 | . | . | 14 | TRBJ1-1
CASSQDTGGYGYTF | TGCGCCAGCAGCCAAGATACAGGGGGCTATGGCTACACCTTC | TRBV4-1 | TRBD1 | few | 14 | TRBJ1-2
CASSSLDAQETQYF | TGTGCCAGCAGCTCTTTGGACGCCCAAGAGACCCAGTACTTC | TRBV5-5 | . | few | 14 | TRBJ2-5
CASSSTRRLGQETQYF | TGTGCCAGCAGTTCAACCCGTCGGTTGGGGCAAGAGACCCAGTACTTC | TRBV6-5 | . | many | 16 | TRBJ2-5
CASSLGSGQLNYGYTF | TGCGCCAGCAGCTTGGGCTCGGGACAGCTAAACTATGGCTACACCTTC | TRBV5-1 | TRBD1 | . | 16 | TRBJ1-2
CASRASRGGSYEQYF | TGCGCCAGCAGAGCATCGCGCGGGGGCTCGTACGAGCAGTACTTC | TRBV5-1 | . | few | 15 | TRBJ2-7
CASRRLADTQYF | TGTGCCAGCAGGCGGCTAGCAGATACGCAGTATTTT | TRBV12-3/TRBV12-4 | . | . | 12 | TRBJ2-3
CASSPVQSGEQYF | TGTGCCAGCAGTCCGGTCCAGTCGGGTGAGCAGTACTTC | TRBV28 | . | . | 13 | TRBJ2-5
CASSLRGGSNEQFF | TGCGCCAGCAGCCTACGGGGGGGATCAAATGAGCAGTTCTTC | TRBV5-1 | TRBD2 | . | 14 | TRBJ2-1
CASISGGSYEQYF | TGCGCCAGCATCTCCGGCGGCTCCTACGAGCAGTACTTC | TRBV10-2 | . | . | 13 | TRBJ2-7
CASSLFPGESPVGNEQFF | TGCGCCAGCAGCTTGTTTCCAGGCGAGTCCCCGGTCGGTAATGAGCAGTTCTTC | TRBV5-1 | . | many | 18 | TRBJ2-1
CSVLGPHYEQYF | TGCAGTGTATTGGGGCCACACTACGAGCAGTACTTC | TRBV20-1 | . | . | 12 | TRBJ2-7
CASALAGSYQETQYF | TGTGCCAGCGCCTTAGCGGGATCGTACCAAGAGACCCAGTACTTC | TRBV27 | TRBD2 | . | 15 | TRBJ2-5
CASRYYDGASGYTF | TGTGCCAGCAGATACTACGACGGGGCGTCTGGCTACACCTTC | TRBV27 | . | . | 14 | TRBJ1-2
CATSTGTGRLQETQYF | TGTGCCACCAGCACAGGGACCGGGAGATTACAAGAGACCCAGTACTTC | TRBV24-1 | . | few | 16 | TRBJ2-5
CVKSSQEGYGYTF | TGTGTCAAGAGCAGCCAGGAGGGCTATGGCTACACCTTC | TRBV30 | . | . | 13 | TRBJ1-2
CASSSSWRYYGYTF | TGTGCCAGCAGCTCCTCCTGGAGGTACTATGGCTACACCTTC | TRBV7-9 | . | . | 14 | TRBJ1-2
CAITLAGAGDTQYF | TGTGCCATCACGCTAGCGGGAGCAGGGGATACGCAGTATTTT | TRBV10-3 | TRBD2 | few | 14 | TRBJ2-3
CASSLVGQGRGNEQFF | TGTGCCAGCAGCTTAGTAGGGCAGGGAAGAGGCAATGAGCAGTTCTTC | TRBV7-8 | . | . | 16 | TRBJ2-1
CSAVGGTLNYGYTF | TGCAGCGCCGTTGGGGGGACACTTAACTATGGCTACACCTTC | TRBV29-1 | . | . | 14 | TRBJ1-2
CASSFGGRPPDTQYF | TGTGCCAGCAGCTTCGGCGGGAGACCCCCAGATACGCAGTATTTT | TRBV7-8 | TRBD2 | few | 15 | TRBJ2-3
CSASPTGQETQYF | TGCAGTGCTAGTCCAACAGGCCAAGAGACCCAGTACTTC | TRBV20-1 | . | . | 13 | TRBJ2-5
CASSSGINGEQYF | TGCGCCAGCAGCAGCGGGATCAACGGGGAGCAGTACTTC | TRBV5-1 | TRBD2 | . | 13 | TRBJ2-7
CASSSPGTSSLKTQYF | TGTGCCAGCAGCTCCCCCGGGACTAGTTCGTTAAAGACCCAGTACTTC | TRBV7-9 | TRBD2 | . | 16 | TRBJ2-5
CASSYSVGESYNEQFF | TGTGCCAGCAGTTACTCGGTGGGCGAATCCTACAATGAGCAGTTCTTC | TRBV6-5 | . | few | 16 | TRBJ2-1
CSVDYIKGLAGVTSSTDTQYF | TGCAGCGTTGATTATATTAAGGGACTAGCGGGAGTAACCTCTAGCACAGATACGCAGTATTTT | TRBV29-1 | TRBD2 | few | 21 | TRBJ2-3
CSARKRGTDTQYF | TGCAGTGCTAGAAAGCGGGGTACAGATACGCAGTATTTT | TRBV20-1 | TRBD2 | once | 13 | TRBJ2-3